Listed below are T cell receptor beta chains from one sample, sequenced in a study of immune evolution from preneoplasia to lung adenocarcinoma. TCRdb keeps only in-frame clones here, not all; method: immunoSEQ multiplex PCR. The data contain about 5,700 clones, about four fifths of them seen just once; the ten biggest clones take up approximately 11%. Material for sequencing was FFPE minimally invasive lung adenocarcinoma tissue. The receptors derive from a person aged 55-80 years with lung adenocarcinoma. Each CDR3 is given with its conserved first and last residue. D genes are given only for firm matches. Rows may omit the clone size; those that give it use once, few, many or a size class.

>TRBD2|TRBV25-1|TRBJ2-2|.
TGTGCCAGCAGTGAAGAGGCGGGACTACTAAACACCGGGGAGCTGTTTTTT
CASSEEAGLLNTGELFF
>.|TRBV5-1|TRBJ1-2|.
TGCGCCAGCAGCCTCTCCGGGGGAGGGCGGGATTCTTATGGCTACACCTTC
CASSLSGGGRDSYGYTF
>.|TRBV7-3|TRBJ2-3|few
TGTGCCAGCAGCTCCATAACTCTACGCCGGGTCAGGCGGGCAGATACGCAGTATTTT
CASSSITLRRVRRADTQYF
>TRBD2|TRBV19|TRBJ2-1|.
TGTGCCAGTAGTATAGTCGGCGGCGGGAGGGCCAACAATGAGCAGTTCTTC
CASSIVGGGRANNEQFF
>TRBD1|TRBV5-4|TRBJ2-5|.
TGTGCCAGCAGCCCCCCGGGACAGGGAACTCAAGAGACCCAGTACTTC
CASSPPGQGTQETQYF
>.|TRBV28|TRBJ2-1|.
TGTGCCAGCAGTTTATTCCCCGGGATCAATGAGCAGTTCTTC
CASSLFPGINEQFF
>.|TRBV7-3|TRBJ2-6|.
TGTGCCAGCAGCTTAGCCCCAGGGTTTGGGGCCAACGTCCTGACTTTC
CASSLAPGFGANVLTF
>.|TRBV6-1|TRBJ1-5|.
TGTGCCAGCAGTGTAGGGTTTCAGGCGCCCCAGCATTTT
CASSVGFQAPQHF
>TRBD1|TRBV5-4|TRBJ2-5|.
TGTGCCAGCAGCTTTAGGGGGCTGGAGACCCAGTACTTC
CASSFRGLETQYF
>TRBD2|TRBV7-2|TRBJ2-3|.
TGTGCCAGCAGCCTACAAGGGACTAGCGGAGGGGTCCCACCATTCGAGCAGTATTTT
CASSLQGTSGGVPPFEQYF
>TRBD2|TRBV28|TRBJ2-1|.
TGTGCCAGCAGCTCCGATCGGACTAGCGGGCCCAATGAGCAGTTCTTC
CASSSDRTSGPNEQFF
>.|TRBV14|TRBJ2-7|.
TGTGCCAGCAGCCGAAGGGACCGGAGCTCCTACGAGCAGTACTTC
CASSRRDRSSYEQYF
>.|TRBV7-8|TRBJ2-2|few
TGTGCCAGCAGCTTAACCGGGGGACAGAACACCGGGGAGCTGTTTTTT
CASSLTGGQNTGELFF
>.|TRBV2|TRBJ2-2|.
TGTGCCAGCAGTGAAGTTTCGGGGCCCGGGGAGCTGTTTTTT
CASSEVSGPGELFF
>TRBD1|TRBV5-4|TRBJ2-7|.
TGTGCCAGCAGCTCCCGACAGGGCCGAGGGACCTACGAGCAGTACTTC
CASSSRQGRGTYEQYF
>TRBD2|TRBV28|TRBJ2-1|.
TGTGCCAGCAGTTTATCGGGAGGCGGGTTGTCCAATGAGCAGTTCTTC
CASSLSGGGLSNEQFF
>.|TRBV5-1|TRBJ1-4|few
TGCGCCAGCAGAGATACAGGGTTTAATGAAAAACTGTTTTTT
CASRDTGFNEKLFF
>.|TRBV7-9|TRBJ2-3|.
TGTGCCAGCAGCTTAGTTCGCGATACGCAGTATTTT
CASSLVRDTQYF
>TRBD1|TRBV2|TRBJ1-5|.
TGTGCCAGCAGCCAGACGGCCGGGACAGGTGGGGAGAGGCCCCAGCATTTT
CASSQTAGTGGERPQHF
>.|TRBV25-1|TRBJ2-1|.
TGTGCCAGCAGCCGAGGGACAATGGGGAATGAGCAGTTCTTC
CASSRGTMGNEQFF
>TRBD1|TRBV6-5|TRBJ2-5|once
TGTGCCAGCACCCGGGACAGGGCGCCGGGGACCCAGTACTTC
CASTRDRAPGTQYF
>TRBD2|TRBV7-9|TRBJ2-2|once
TGTGCCAGCAGTCGGACTAGCGGGAGTACGAGCGGGGAGCTGTTTTTT
CASSRTSGSTSGELFF
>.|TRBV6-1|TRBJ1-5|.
TGTGCCAGCAGTGAAGGGCAGGGCCTCAATCAGCCCCAGCATTTT
CASSEGQGLNQPQHF
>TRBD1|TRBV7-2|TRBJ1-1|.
TGTGCCAGCAGCTTGGACAGGACGAACACTGAAGCTTTCTTT
CASSLDRTNTEAFF
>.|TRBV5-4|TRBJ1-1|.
TGTGCCAGCAGCCGACCAGGTAACACTGAAGCTTTCTTT
CASSRPGNTEAFF
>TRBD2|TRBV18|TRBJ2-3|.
TGTGCCAGCTCTACCTTAACTAGCGAGACCACAGATACGCAGTATTTT
CASSTLTSETTDTQYF
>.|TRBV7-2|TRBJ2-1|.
TGTGCCAGCAGCTTAGCGCTTTTCAATGAGCAGTTCTTC
CASSLALFNEQFF
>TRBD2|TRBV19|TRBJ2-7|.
TGTGCCAGTAGTTCTAGCGGGAGCCGGGGCGAGCAGTACTTC
CASSSSGSRGEQYF
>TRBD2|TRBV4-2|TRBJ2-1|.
TGTGCCAGCAGCCACCCACAGGGAACTAGCGGGTCAAAGGGAAATGAGCAGTTCTTC
CASSHPQGTSGSKGNEQFF
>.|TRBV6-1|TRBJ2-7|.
TGTGCCAGCAGTGAAGTGTTTACAGCTTCCTACGAGCAGTACTTC
CASSEVFTASYEQYF
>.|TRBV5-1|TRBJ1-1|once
TGCGCCAGCAGCTTGGATGGCCGGGTTGGAACTGAAGCTTTCTTT
CASSLDGRVGTEAFF
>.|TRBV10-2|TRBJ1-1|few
TGCGCCAGCAGAATCCAGTTTGGGACTGAAGCTTTCTTT
CASRIQFGTEAFF
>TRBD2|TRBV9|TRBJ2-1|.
TGTGCCAGCAGCGTAGAGCTAGCGGGACACAATGAGCAGTTCTTC
CASSVELAGHNEQFF
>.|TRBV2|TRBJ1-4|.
TGTGCCAGCGTAGACTCGGAAAAACTGTTTTTT
CASVDSEKLFF
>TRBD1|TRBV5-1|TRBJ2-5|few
TGCGCCAGCAGCGTAGAGGGGGCACGAGAGACCCAGTACTTC
CASSVEGARETQYF
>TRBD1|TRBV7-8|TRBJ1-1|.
TGTGCCAGCAGCTTCCTAGGACAGGGGAACACTGAAGCTTTCTTT
CASSFLGQGNTEAFF
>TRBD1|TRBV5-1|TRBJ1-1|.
TGCGCCAGCAGCTTGGGACAGGGGGCCGGCGGAGCTTTCTTT
CASSLGQGAGGAFF
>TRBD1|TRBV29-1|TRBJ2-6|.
TGCAGCGCATGGGACAGTGATTTCTCTGGGGCCAACGTCCTGACTTTC
CSAWDSDFSGANVLTF
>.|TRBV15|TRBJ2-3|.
TGTGCCACCAGCACCAGGGTGCGGGTAGGCACAGATACGCAGTATTTT
CATSTRVRVGTDTQYF
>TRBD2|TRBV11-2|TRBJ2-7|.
TGTGCCAGCAGCTTAGATGTGCGGGAGGGTTACGAGCAGTACTTC
CASSLDVREGYEQYF
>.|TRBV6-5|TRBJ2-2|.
TGTGCCAGCAGTTACGGCTTCTTTGGGGGCGGGGAGCTGTTTTTT
CASSYGFFGGGELFF
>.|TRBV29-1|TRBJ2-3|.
TGCAGCGTTGAGGTGGAATTCACAGATACGCAGTATTTT
CSVEVEFTDTQYF
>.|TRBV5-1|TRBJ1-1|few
TGCGCCAGCAGCTTGGACGGCAGGCCCAACACTGAAGCTTTCTTT
CASSLDGRPNTEAFF
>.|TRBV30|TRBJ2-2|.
TGTGCCTGGGGTGACACCGGGGAGCTGTTTTTT
CAWGDTGELFF
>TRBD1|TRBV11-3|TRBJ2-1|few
TGTGCCAGCAGCTCGGGACAGGGGGATGAGCAGTTCTTC
CASSSGQGDEQFF
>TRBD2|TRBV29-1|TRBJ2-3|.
TGCAGCGTTGGGGGAGGGACCGGGGAAGATACGCAGTATTTT
CSVGGGTGEDTQYF
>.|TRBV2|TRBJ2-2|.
TGTGCCAGCAGAGCGGACAGAAGCACCGGGGAGCTGTTTTTT
CASRADRSTGELFF
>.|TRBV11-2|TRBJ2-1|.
TGTGCCAGCAGCTTTTGGGAAGGGACCTACAATGAGCAGTTCTTC
CASSFWEGTYNEQFF
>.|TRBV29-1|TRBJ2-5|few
TGCAGCGTTGGTTCTGTGTACCAAGAGACCCAGTACTTC
CSVGSVYQETQYF
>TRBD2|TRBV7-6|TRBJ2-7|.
TGTGCCAGCAGCTTAGAGGTAGCGGGAGACTACGAGCAGTACTTC
CASSLEVAGDYEQYF
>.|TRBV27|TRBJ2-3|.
TGTGCCAGCAGTAACCAGAAAGATACGCAGTATTTT
CASSNQKDTQYF